This T cell receptor beta chain came from a study of blood T cell repertoires in COVID-19 (dated by TCRdb to between 2020 and 2021). At the level of the whole study: The collaborator samples originated in the United States, Italy and Spain and spanned the acute and convalescent phases of COVID-19. The material from the prospective study consisted of cDNA or gDNA derived from T cells, B-cell-depleted T cells, or PBMCs. The dataset comprised deeply sampled blood TCRbeta repertoires from subjects exposed to, actively infected with, or recovered from COVID-19. The repertoires were released in a freely available public database meant as a resource for research on the immune response to SARS-CoV-2. Samples were obtained from the ongoing ImmuneRACE study (first 160 participants) and from 1,200 or so subjects provided by 6 global collaborators. A de-identified subject ID, COVID-19 status, age in years and sex were almost always included in the sample metadata. HLA class I and class II types, where available, came from metadata supplied by the sample provider rather than from assay-based typing. Study-level results and caveats: The amount of clinical and demographic metadata varied by source and participant and was provided uncurated.

As regards this clone: Its recognized antigen is unknown. Base qualities are not recorded, but no much larger clone differs from it by a single base.

Between the V and J ends, shortened by 5 bases and 2 bases respectively, the junction contains 13 bases. Sequences LNHDA (CDR1) and SQIVND (CDR2) are obtained from the germline V gene (reference sequence). From the cysteine through the phenylalanine, the CDR3 covers 15 amino acids. The read is trimmed to its CDR3 DNA, 45 bases read in frame from base 1. Whole blood was collected in K2EDTA tubes by collaborating institutions according to the institutions' own protocols. For TCRbeta analysis, collaborators shipped samples in one of three forms: frozen whole blood, isolated PBMCs, or DNA extracted from either of those sample types. TCRbeta CDR3 regions were amplified from genomic DNA by means of the immunoSEQ Assay, a bias-controlled multiplex PCR. As for the authors' bioinformatics: Within the assay, amplification of reference gene primers was used to estimate how many nucleated cells each sample contained. To quantify the absolute abundance of each unique TCRbeta CDR3 rearrangement, sequence reads were collapsed and filtered. For each sample, productive Simpson clonality was calculated by taking the square root of Simpson's diversity index across productive rearrangements. Drawn from immuneACCESS, this table holds only the in-frame rearrangements with V and J called that TCRdb kept. Clones are partly lost; checked studies trace under half to an unresolved V gene and leave the rest unexplained. Clone size and V and J calls were adopted from that table, with D and trimming inferred from the DNA. The sample table lists roughly 39,000 clones, around 85% of them with a count of one. Of the sample, 9% to 10% falls within the top ten clones.

Sequences were obtained from peripheral blood. The source is a human donor in a cohort sampled during active COVID-19. Recombination joined TRBV19 with TRBJ2-1; TRBD2 is possibly the D segment (5 matching bases). The CDR3 reads CASSPEGGTYNEQFF. The nucleotide sequence is TGTGCCAGTAGTCCTGAGGGCGGTACCTACAATGAGCAGTTCTTC.